The 28 T cell receptor beta chains listed next were all sequenced from one sample in a study of cytomegalovirus exposure and HLA in healthy donors. This PCR relied on a set of 60 Vbeta primers and 13 Jbeta primers. Clones were read by immunoSEQ multiplex PCR, and TCRdb kept only the in-frame ones, dropping some. Among roughly 240,000 clones listed, 85% were seen once. The specimen was PBMCs. Receptor source: a girl aged 2-10 years in good health and CMV-seronegative.

The rearrangement uses TRBV19 and TRBJ2-1; 7 bases align to TRBD1. The germline V gene encodes CDR1 LNHDA and CDR2 SQIVND (reference sequence). The CDR3 totals 16 residues. Germline trimming cut 3 bases from V and 7 bases from J; bases unmatched to any gene: 12. CDR3 amino acids: CASSIRGEGALNEQFF. DNA of the CDR3: TGTGCCAGTAGTATTAGGGGTGAGGGGGCCCTAAATGAGCAGTTCTTC.

This sequence joins TRBV7-9 and TRBJ2-3, with 9 bases lining up with TRBD1. Germline V gene lookup returns CDR1 SEHNR and CDR2 FQNEAQ (reference sequence). This CDR3 spans 15 amino acids. V was pared by 3 bases and J by 4 bases, with 5 bases of the junction left unmatched. In DNA form, the CDR3 reads TGTGCCAGCAGCTTTGGGGACAGGGATGCAGATACGCAGTATTTT. Translating it yields CASSFGDRDADTQYF.

The V call is TRBV14, the J call TRBJ1-1; 7 bases are shared with TRBD1. Germline CDR1 reads SGHDN; CDR2 reads FVKESK. V gave up 3 bases and J gave up 2 bases; unmatched junction bases: 6. This CDR3 comprises 15 residues. This CDR3 reads CASSQRQGFNTEAFF. CDR3 nucleotides: TGTGCCAGCAGCCAGAGACAGGGCTTTAACACTGAAGCTTTCTTT.

CDR3: CASSLSRQAGTQYF. The CDR3 coding sequence is TGTGCCAGCAGTTTATCGAGACAGGCGGGGACCCAGTACTTC. The chain is built from TRBV27 and TRBJ2-5; TRBD1 is a possible D gene (6 bases). The germline gives CDR1 MNHEY, CDR2 SMNVEV (reference sequence). Trimming took 0 bases from V and 7 from J, leaving 12 bases between them. The CDR3 contains 14 residues.

This chain connects TRBV6-5 to TRBJ1-2, with D possibly being TRBD1 (6 bases). Trimming stripped 6 bases from V and 2 bases from J, with 10 bases between. Germline CDR1 and CDR2: MNHEY and SVGAGI. CDR3 length: 13 amino acids. The CDR3 nucleotides are TGTGCCAGCAGCACAACAGGGAACTATGGCTACACCTTC. It codes for CASSTTGNYGYTF.

V usage is TRBV5-4 and J usage is TRBJ2-3, with 8 bases aligning to TRBD2. V shed 3 bases, J shed 1 base, and the junction held 7 bases outside the gene matches. The germline gives CDR1 SGHNT, CDR2 YYREEE (reference sequence). The CDR3 consists of 16 residues. The CDR3 here is CASSWDISGGTDTQYF. The CDR3 DNA reads TGTGCCAGCAGCTGGGATATTAGCGGGGGCACAGATACGCAGTATTTT.

The J gene is TRBJ1-2, the V gene TRBV29-1, with TRBD1 as a possible D gene (5 bases). The germline gives CDR1 SQVTM, CDR2 ANQGSEA. The CDR3 covers 13 residues. Trimming removed 2 bases from V and 4 bases from J, with 11 bases in between. CDR3 DNA sequence: TGCAGCGTTGAATACGGGGGTGGCTATGGCTACACCTTC. This codes for CSVEYGGGYGYTF.

The chain links TRBV11-2 to TRBJ2-7; TRBD2 aligns across 7 bases. After removal of 5 bases from V and 4 bases from J, the junction contained 14 bases not matched to a gene. The CDR3 is 16 amino acids. Germline V gene lookup returns CDR1 SGHAT and CDR2 FQNNGV. The CDR3 here is CASSPTLAVGRYEQYF. CDR3 DNA: TGTGCCAGCAGCCCTACCCTGGCCGTCGGGAGGTACGAGCAGTACTTC.

The V gene is TRBV15, the J gene TRBJ2-3, with 7 nucleotides matching TRBD2. Germline V gives CDR1 LNHNV, CDR2 YYDKDF (reference sequence). The CDR3 runs 15 residues. V lost 1 base, J lost 2 bases, and 3 bases stayed unmatched. The CDR3 nucleotides are TGTGCCACCAGCAGAGGAGCGGGGACCACAGATACGCAGTATTTT. It codes for CATSRGAGTTDTQYF.

This rearrangement joins TRBV20-1 to TRBJ2-2; the D is unclear. The CDR3 spans 11 residues. Germline V lookup: CDR1 DFQATT, CDR2 SNEGSKA (reference sequence). V gave up 3 bases and J gave up 3 bases, with 2 bases separating them. The CDR3 DNA reads as TGCAGTGCTAGCTACACCGGGGAGCTGTTTTTT. Protein product: CSASYTGELFF.

The chain links TRBV27 to TRBJ1-6; D remains unclear. Germline CDR1 reads MNHEY; CDR2 reads SMNVEV (reference sequence). V was clipped by 7 bases and J by 10 bases, with 8 bases between them. The CDR3 sequence is 11 residues long. CDR3 sequence: CASTLESPLHF. The CDR3 nucleotides read TGTGCCAGCACTCTAGAATCACCCCTCCACTTT.

The V and J genes are TRBV2 and TRBJ2-2, with D unclear. Germline V CDR1 and CDR2: SNHLY, FYNNEI. There are 11 residues in the CDR3. V dropped 7 bases and J dropped 6 bases, with 6 bases sitting between them. This CDR3 is CASIFSGELFF. The CDR3 bases are TGTGCCAGCATATTTTCCGGGGAGCTGTTTTTT.

The gene calls are TRBV9 and TRBJ2-3; no clear D gene. CDR3 length: 14 residues. Germline V CDR1 and CDR2: SGDLS, YYNGEE. Between the trimmed V and J ends, which lost 0 bases and 1 base, there was a span of 6 bases. The CDR3 DNA reads as TGTGCCAGCAGCGTAGATTCGGGCACAGATACGCAGTATTTT. Translation gives CASSVDSGTDTQYF.

The V call is TRBV5-6, the J call TRBJ1-3; D might be TRBD1 (5 bases). Germline V gene sequence: CDR1 SGHDT, CDR2 YYEEEE. CDR3 length: 17 residues. V gave up 6 bases and J gave up 3 bases, with 22 bases separating them. The CDR3 here is CASTSSGGEYSGNTIYF. The CDR3 bases are TGTGCCAGCACTTCATCCGGAGGGGAGTATAGTGGAAACACCATATATTTT.

The J gene is TRBJ1-1, the V gene TRBV5-4, with 7 bases lining up with TRBD1. Germline V CDR1 and CDR2: SGHNT, YYREEE (reference sequence). There are 13 residues in the CDR3. V shed 2 bases and J 7 bases; nucleotides not matched to a gene: 5. CDR3 nucleotides: TGTGCCAGCAGCTTTTCAGGGGGGTTTGAAGCTTTCTTT. It encodes CASSFSGGFEAFF.

This clone was recorded a few times. V is TRBV6-5 and J is TRBJ2-3, with 8 bases aligning to TRBD2. The germline V gene has CDR1 MNHEY and CDR2 SVGAGI. The CDR3 loop spans 14 amino acids. The ends lost 7 bases at V and 2 bases at J; junction bases unmatched: 5. CDR3 sequence: CASKAGVSTDTQYF. CDR3 bases: TGTGCCAGCAAAGCGGGAGTATCCACAGATACGCAGTATTTT.

The CDR3 protein is CASSPEGQQNGYTF. In DNA, the CDR3 is TGTGCCAGCAGCCCCGAAGGACAGCAGAATGGCTACACCTTC. V and J are TRBV2 and TRBJ1-2; TRBD1 might be the D (6 bases). Germline CDR1 reads SNHLY; CDR2 reads FYNNEI. Trimming removed 6 bases at V and 6 bases at J, with 17 bases between. This CDR3 spans 14 amino acids. The full variable domain, in which reference TRBV2 and TRBJ1-2 provide the parts outside the CDR3, is EPEVTQTPSHQVTQMGQEVILRCVPISNHLYFYWYRQILGQKVEFLVSFYNNEISEKSEIFDDQFSVERPDGSNFTLKIRSTKLEDSAMYFCASSPEGQQNGYTFGSGTRLTVV.

The chain has TRBV4-2 and TRBJ1-2; 7 bases are a match to TRBD1. Germline CDR1 reads LGHNA; CDR2 reads YNFKEQ. V trimming: 5 bases; J trimming: 5 bases; junction bases outside the gene matches: 8. CDR3 length: 14 amino acids. The DNA for the CDR3 is TGTGCCAGCAGCTTCGGGACAGAGAAGTATGGCTACACCTTC. This encodes CASSFGTEKYGYTF.

V usage is TRBV7-6 and J usage is TRBJ2-5; D unclear. Trimming shortened V by 5 bases and J by 5 bases, and 9 bases separated the two germline ends. Germline loops: CDR1 SGHVS, CDR2 FNYEAQ. This CDR3 has 12 amino acids. The CDR3 DNA reads TGTGCCAGCAGCCCGCCTCGGGAGACCCAGTACTTC. Its protein product is CASSPPRETQYF.

The chain employs TRBV6-1 and TRBJ2-7; 9 bases match TRBD1. The germline V gene has CDR1 MNHNS and CDR2 SASEGT. CDR3 length equals 15 residues. The V segment lost 2 bases and the J segment 2 bases; nucleotides outside the gene matches: 4. The CDR3: CASSEWGTGTYEQYF. The CDR3 DNA sequence: TGTGCCAGCAGTGAATGGGGGACAGGGACCTACGAGCAGTACTTC.

The chain joins TRBV7-9 to TRBJ1-1; D gene uncertain. The CDR3 sequence is 11 residues long. The germline CDR1 and CDR2 sequences are SEHNR and FQNEAQ (reference sequence). The V and J ends lost 5 bases and 7 bases respectively, with 8 bases between them. As DNA, the CDR3 is TGTGCCAGCAGCCAGACAAGTGAAGCTTTCTTT. It specifies CASSQTSEAFF.

A single count supports this clone. The V gene is TRBV2, the J gene TRBJ1-1; D is unresolved. The germline V gene has CDR1 SNHLY and CDR2 FYNNEI. Deletions cut 2 bases from V and 1 base from J, with 8 bases between. CDR3 size: 14 residues. The CDR3 here is CASSESGGNTEAFF. CDR3 coding DNA: TGTGCCAGCAGTGAATCCGGAGGGAACACTGAAGCTTTCTTT.

The J gene is TRBJ2-7, the V gene TRBV30; no definite D call. Trimming pared 3 bases from V and 0 bases from J, leaving 12 bases between. Germline CDR1 GTSNPN, CDR2 SVGIG (reference sequence). The length of the CDR3 is 14 residues. The CDR3 protein is CAWRIAERSYEQYF. The CDR3 bases are TGTGCCTGGAGAATTGCGGAACGCTCCTACGAGCAGTACTTC. The entire variable domain, with the rest obtained from reference TRBV30 and TRBJ2-7, is as follows: SQTIHQWPATLVQPVGSPLSLECTVEGTSNPNLYWYRQAAGRGLQLLFYSVGIGQISSEVPQNLSASRPQDRQFILSSKKLLLSDSGFYLCAWRIAERSYEQYFGPGTRLTVT.

The V and J genes are TRBV27 and TRBJ1-1, with D unresolved. V was clipped by 6 bases and J by 3 bases, with 11 bases between them. Looked up from germline, CDR1 is MNHEY and CDR2 is SMNVEV (reference sequence). CDR3 length: 13 amino acids. The CDR3 DNA follows: TGTGCCAGCAGAGCCTCTTTATACACTGAAGCTTTCTTT. It is translated as CASRASLYTEAFF.

This chain connects TRBV30 to TRBJ2-7; 11 bases fit TRBD1. CDR3 length: 14 residues. V was clipped by 4 bases and J by 2 bases; unmatched bases: 4. From germline, CDR1 is GTSNPN and CDR2 SVGIG (reference sequence). As DNA, the CDR3 is TGTGCCTGGAACCCGGGACAGGGGGCCTACGAGCAGTACTTC. It encodes CAWNPGQGAYEQYF.

The CDR3 DNA reads as TGTGCCAGCAGCTGGGACGGGACAGGATACGACACAGATACGCAGTATTTT. As protein: CASSWDGTGYDTDTQYF. The chain employs TRBV5-6 and TRBJ2-3, with 8 nucleotides matching TRBD1. The J segment lost 2 bases and the V segment lost 3 bases, leaving 11 bases of the junction unmatched. CDR3 length equals 17 residues. The germline V gene has CDR1 SGHDT and CDR2 YYEEEE.

The rearrangement uses TRBV10-3 and TRBJ2-3, with TRBD2 as a possible D gene (7 bases). This CDR3 has 15 amino acids. Trimming pared 0 bases from V and 4 bases from J, leaving 11 bases between. Germline values: CDR1 ENHRY, CDR2 SYGVKD. CDR3 nucleotide sequence: TGTGCCATCAGTGAGTCACGGGGGGCCGCAGATACGCAGTATTTT. Amino acids: CAISESRGAADTQYF.

The chain is built from TRBV19 and TRBJ1-2; D possibly corresponds to TRBD1 (5 bases). The germline V and J ends were trimmed by 5 bases and 0 bases, with 10 bases remaining between them. The CDR3 has 14 residues. Germline V lookup: CDR1 LNHDA, CDR2 SQIVND (reference sequence). The DNA for the CDR3 is TGTGCCAGTAGTGCCAGACAGTCTAACTATGGCTACACCTTC. Its translation: CASSARQSNYGYTF.